The 8 T cell receptor beta chains reported below all come from one sample, sequenced in a study of T-cell reconstitution after alpha-beta-depleted transplantation in children. Preparation of the TCRbeta library was carried out with unique molecular identifiers. A single record per CDR3 protein comes from TCRdb applying MiXCR to the PCR reads. The table records about 170,000 distinct CDR3 sequences, 11% of them present only once. Material: PBMCs, obtained before TCRalphabeta/CD19-depleted stem cell transplant. The receptor source for this set is a boy aged 2 to 10 with acute myeloid leukemia, due to receive a stem cell transplant.

The sample holds many counts of this clonotype. A much larger clone differs from this one at a single base, so this may be a read error. V usage is TRBV5-1 and J usage is TRBJ2-7; D gene uncertain. The CDR3 totals 13 residues. V was trimmed by 0 bases and J by 3 bases, leaving 7 bases between them. CDR1 and CDR2 from the germline V gene are SGHRS and YFSETQ. The CDR3 nucleotides read TGCGCCAGCAGCTTGGATCAGCGCTACGAGCAGTACTTC. Translated, it gives CASSLDQRYEQYF.

This clonotype was detected ten times or more. The V gene is TRBV5-1, the J gene TRBJ1-1; 9 bases line up with TRBD1. The V segment lost 5 bases and the J segment 2 bases; nucleotides outside the gene matches: 7. This CDR3 has 15 residues. CDR1 is SGHRS and CDR2 is YFSETQ in the germline V gene. The CDR3 loop is CASSPWGQGNTEAFF. The CDR3 DNA follows: TGCGCCAGCAGTCCATGGGGACAGGGTAACACTGAAGCTTTCTTT. The whole variable domain, remainder taken from reference TRBV5-1 and TRBJ1-1, is KAGVTQTPRYLIKTRGQQVTLSCSPISGHRSVSWYQQTPGQGLQFLFEYFSETQRNKGNFPGRFSGRQFSNSRSEMNVSTLELGDSALYLCASSPWGQGNTEAFFGQGTRLTVV.

This clonotype was recorded at least ten times. The J gene is TRBJ2-5, the V gene TRBV7-2; perhaps TRBD1 as D (6 bases). Trimming shortened V by 3 bases and J by 5 bases, and 19 bases separated the two germline ends. The CDR3 is 16 amino acids. Germline CDR1 and CDR2: SGHTA and FQGNSA. CDR3: CASSFRLDSLGETQYF. In DNA form, the CDR3 reads TGTGCCAGCAGCTTTCGTTTGGACAGCCTTGGGGAGACCCAGTACTTC.

This clonotype was picked up many times. V gene TRBV28 combines with J gene TRBJ1-2; 7 positions agree with TRBD1. This CDR3 contains 15 residues. From germline, CDR1 is MDHEN and CDR2 SYDVKM. Germline trimming cut 8 bases from V and 0 bases from J; bases unmatched to any gene: 9. CDR3 in amino acids: CASLRQGQTNYGYTF. The CDR3 coding sequence is TGTGCCAGCCTGCGACAGGGCCAAACTAACTATGGCTACACCTTC.

This clonotype was detected many times. The chain links TRBV29-1 to TRBJ2-3; D unresolved. Germline CDR1 reads SQVTM; CDR2 reads ANQGSEA. V lost 2 bases to trimming and J lost 2 bases, with 8 bases between them. The CDR3 is 13 residues long. The CDR3 here is CSVERRSTDTQYF. CDR3 DNA: TGCAGCGTTGAACGGCGGTCCACAGATACGCAGTATTTT.

This clonotype was observed many times. The chain employs TRBV20-1 and TRBJ1-5, with 10 bases matching TRBD1. Looked up from germline, CDR1 is DFQATT and CDR2 is SNEGSKA (reference sequence). This CDR3 has 16 residues. With V trimmed by 4 bases and J by 3 bases, 9 bases remained unmatched. CDR3 in amino acids: CSATHRQGADNQPQHF. The CDR3, as DNA: TGCAGTGCTACGCACAGACAGGGGGCTGACAATCAGCCCCAGCATTTT.

This clonotype was detected ten times or more. V and J are TRBV12-3 or TRBV12-4 and TRBJ2-2, with D hard to call. The CDR3 is 13 residues long. The germline V and J ends were trimmed by 3 bases and 6 bases, with 8 bases remaining between them. The CDR3 DNA is TGTGCCAGCAGTTTCCGCAGGTCCGGGGAGCTGTTTTTT. Protein: CASSFRRSGELFF.

This clonotype was counted many times. The genes are TRBV10-3 and TRBJ2-7; 14 nucleotides align to TRBD2. V was clipped by 6 bases and J by 2 bases; unmatched bases: 9. The length of the CDR3 is 17 residues. Germline CDR1 ENHRY, CDR2 SYGVKD. As DNA, the CDR3 is TGTGCCATCAGGACTAGCGGGAGGGCCATCCCCCCCTACGAGCAGTACTTC. Its translation is CAIRTSGRAIPPYEQYF.